The present entry profiles one T cell receptor (beta chain) with its context. The sample belongs to a study of blood T cell repertoires in COVID-19. About the research overall: Material from acute and convalescent COVID-19 was sourced from the United States, Italy and Spain.

Original methodology: From reference gene primer amplification, estimates of nucleated cell counts were derived. Method: immunoSEQ multiplex PCR; TCRdb's copy keeps in-frame clones and lacks some. Clone size and V and J calls were adopted from that table, with D and trimming inferred from the DNA. The data hold roughly 68,000 clones, with roughly 88% observed a single time. This CDR3 is built from 16 residues. J gave up 0 bases and V 2 bases, and 3 bases lay outside the gene matches. CDR1 is SGHTA and CDR2 is FQGNSA in the germline V gene. Sequenced input: peripheral blood. The sequence came from a human donor in a cohort sampled during active COVID-19. V is TRBV7-2 and J is TRBJ1-4, with 7 bases lining up with TRBD1. The CDR3 DNA sequence: TGTGCCAGCAGCTTATACGGGACAGCAACTAATGAAAAACTGTTTTTT. This codes for CASSLYGTATNEKLFF.